The clone carrying this T cell receptor beta chain was seen a few times. As yet, its antigen is unknown. It may be a read error: a sequence one base away is much more abundant. It was from about 19-30 mg of unsorted bulk tissue that RNA and DNA were co-extracted. Each tumor was sampled at four poles and its centre. The record originates from a study of tumor-infiltrating lymphocytes in primary liver carcinoma. Regarding the study as a whole: Present in all five tumor regions were only about 7.5-25% of the top clones. Paired tumor-adjacent and tumor-blood samples overlapped less than tumor region pairs did.

Synthesis of TCR beta cDNA was carried out from approximately 500 ng total RNA with a constant-region primer. TCR beta libraries came from three nested multiplex PCR rounds using slightly modified ARM-PCR. For 10 cycles apiece, the opening two PCR rounds ran with TRBV1-TRBV30 forward primers and a C-beta reverse primer. Each CDR3 protein gets one entry after TCRdb re-called the multiplex PCR reads with MiXCR. This table has approximately 100,000 distinct CDR3 sequences, about 63% appearing once. Germline values: CDR1 SGHRS, CDR2 YFSETQ. The CDR3 contains 15 residues. V lost 7 bases, J lost 7 bases, and 10 bases stayed unmatched.

The genes are TRBV5-1 and TRBJ2-1; 11 nucleotides match TRBD1. This sequence originates from a woman aged 55-69 years with primary liver carcinoma and hepatitis B virus infection. Sequencing input: liver tumor tissue from sampling region 2. Subset given: tumor region T2, inferior pole. In nucleotides, the CDR3 is TGCGCCAGCGGCGGGGGACAGGGGGATAAAAATGAGCAGTTCTTC. Its translation is CASGGGQGDKNEQFF.